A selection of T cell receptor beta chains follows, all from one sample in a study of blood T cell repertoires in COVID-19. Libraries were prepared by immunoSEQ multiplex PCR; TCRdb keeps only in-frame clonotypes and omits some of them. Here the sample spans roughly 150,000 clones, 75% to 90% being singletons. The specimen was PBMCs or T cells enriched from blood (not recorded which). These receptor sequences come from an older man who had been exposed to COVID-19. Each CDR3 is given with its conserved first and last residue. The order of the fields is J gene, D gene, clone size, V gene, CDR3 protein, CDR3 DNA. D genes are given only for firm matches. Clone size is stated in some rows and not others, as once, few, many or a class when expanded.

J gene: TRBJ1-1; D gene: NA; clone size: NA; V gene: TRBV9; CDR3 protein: CASSPPGVRNTEAFF; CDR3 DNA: TGTGCCAGCAGCCCCCCGGGGGTGAGGAACACTGAAGCTTTCTTT
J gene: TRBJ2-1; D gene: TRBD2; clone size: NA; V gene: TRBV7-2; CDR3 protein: CASSSSGGAYNEQFF; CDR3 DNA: TGTGCCAGCAGCTCTAGCGGGGGGGCTTACAATGAGCAGTTCTTC
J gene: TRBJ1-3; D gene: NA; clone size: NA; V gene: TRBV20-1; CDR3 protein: CSASLGPSGNTIYF; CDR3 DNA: TGCAGTGCTAGTTTGGGCCCCTCGGGAAACACCATATATTTT
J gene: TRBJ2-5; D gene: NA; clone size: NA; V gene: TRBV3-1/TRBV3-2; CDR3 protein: CASSRQGPQETQYF; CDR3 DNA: TGTGCCAGCAGTCGTCAGGGGCCCCAAGAGACCCAGTACTTC
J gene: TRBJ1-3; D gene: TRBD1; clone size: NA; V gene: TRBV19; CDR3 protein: CASSRTGSSSGNTIYF; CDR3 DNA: TGTGCCAGTAGTAGGACAGGGAGCTCTTCTGGAAACACCATATATTTT
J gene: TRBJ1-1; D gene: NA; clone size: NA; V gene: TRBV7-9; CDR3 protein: CASSLTGETEAFF; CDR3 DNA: TGTGCCAGCAGCTTAACGGGGGAAACTGAAGCTTTCTTT
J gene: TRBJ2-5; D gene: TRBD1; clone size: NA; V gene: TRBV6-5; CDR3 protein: CASIQDRSQETQYF; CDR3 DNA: TGTGCCAGCATACAGGACAGGTCACAAGAGACCCAGTACTTC
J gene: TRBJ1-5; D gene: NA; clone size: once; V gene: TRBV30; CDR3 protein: CAWARGGNQPQHF; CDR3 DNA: TGTGCCTGGGCCCGGGGAGGCAATCAGCCCCAGCATTTT
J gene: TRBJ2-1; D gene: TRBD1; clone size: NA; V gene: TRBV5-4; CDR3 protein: CASSSQGASYNEQFF; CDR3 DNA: TGTGCCAGCAGCTCACAGGGGGCGTCCTACAATGAGCAGTTCTTC
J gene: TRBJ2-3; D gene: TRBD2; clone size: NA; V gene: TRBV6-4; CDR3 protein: CASSYDSASGSDTQYF; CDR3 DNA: TGTGCCAGCAGCTATGACTCGGCTAGCGGGAGTGATACGCAGTATTTT
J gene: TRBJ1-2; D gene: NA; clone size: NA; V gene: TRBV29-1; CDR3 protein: CSATTGPSNYGYTF; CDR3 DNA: TGCAGCGCAACTACAGGGCCGAGTAACTATGGCTACACCTTC
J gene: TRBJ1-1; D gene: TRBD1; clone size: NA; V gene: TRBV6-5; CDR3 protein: CASSLRGRRNTEAFF; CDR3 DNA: TGTGCCAGCAGCCTCAGGGGGAGGAGGAACACTGAAGCTTTCTTT
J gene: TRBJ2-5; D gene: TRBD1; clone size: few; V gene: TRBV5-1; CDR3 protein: CASSSGQGRETQYF; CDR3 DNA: TGCGCCAGCAGCTCGGGACAGGGACGAGAGACCCAGTACTTC
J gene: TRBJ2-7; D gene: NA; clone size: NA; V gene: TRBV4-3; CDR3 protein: CASSQDWAGYYEQYF; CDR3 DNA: TGCGCCAGCAGCCAAGATTGGGCGGGATATTACGAGCAGTACTTC
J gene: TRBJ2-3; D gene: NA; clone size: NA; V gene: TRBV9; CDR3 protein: CASSVDWVGTSNTDTQYF; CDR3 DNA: TGTGCCAGCAGCGTAGATTGGGTAGGGACATCAAATACGGATACGCAGTATTTT
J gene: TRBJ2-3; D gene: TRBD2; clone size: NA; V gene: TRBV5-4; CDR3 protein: CASSWGLAGGPIEGTDTQYF; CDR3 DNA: TGTGCCAGCAGCTGGGGGCTAGCGGGAGGGCCGATCGAGGGGACAGATACGCAGTATTTT
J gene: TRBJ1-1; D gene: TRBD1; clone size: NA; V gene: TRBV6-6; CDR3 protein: CASSLRTGAVEAFF; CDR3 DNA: TGTGCCAGCAGCCTTCGGACAGGAGCGGTTGAAGCTTTCTTT
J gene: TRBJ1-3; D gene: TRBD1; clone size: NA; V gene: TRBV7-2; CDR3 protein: CASSTRQGAFSGNTIYF; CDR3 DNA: TGTGCCAGCAGCACCAGACAGGGGGCCTTCTCTGGAAACACCATATATTTT
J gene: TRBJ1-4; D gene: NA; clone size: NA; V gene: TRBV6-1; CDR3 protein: CASSEAMGRNEKLFF; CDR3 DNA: TGTGCCAGCAGTGAAGCTATGGGGAGAAATGAAAAACTGTTTTTT
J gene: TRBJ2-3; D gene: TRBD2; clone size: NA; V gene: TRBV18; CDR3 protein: CASSPGLATDTQYF; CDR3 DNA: TGTGCCAGCTCACCCGGACTAGCAACGGATACGCAGTATTTT
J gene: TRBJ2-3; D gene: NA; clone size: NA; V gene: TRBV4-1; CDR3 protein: CASSQDPGSTDTQYF; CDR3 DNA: TGCGCCAGCAGCCAAGATCCCGGGAGCACAGATACGCAGTATTTT
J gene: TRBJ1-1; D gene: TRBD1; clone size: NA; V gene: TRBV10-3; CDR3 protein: CAVSTGTLNTEAFF; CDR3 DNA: TGTGCCGTATCGACAGGGACTTTGAACACTGAAGCTTTCTTT
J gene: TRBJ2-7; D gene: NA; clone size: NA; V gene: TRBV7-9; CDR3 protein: CASTGQVGYYEQYF; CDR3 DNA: TGTGCCTCTACAGGTCAGGTCGGGTACTACGAGCAGTACTTC
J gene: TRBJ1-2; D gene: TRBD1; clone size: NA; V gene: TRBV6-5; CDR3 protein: CASSSGTGGYGYTF; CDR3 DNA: TGTGCCAGCAGTTCCGGGACAGGGGGTTATGGCTACACCTTC
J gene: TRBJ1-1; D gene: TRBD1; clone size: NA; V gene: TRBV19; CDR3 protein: CASSIQTGATEAFF; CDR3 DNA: TGTGCCAGTAGTATCCAGACAGGGGCCACTGAAGCTTTCTTT
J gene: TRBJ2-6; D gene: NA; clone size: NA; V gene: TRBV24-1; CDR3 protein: CATSDFSSGANVLTF; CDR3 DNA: TGTGCCACCAGTGATTTCAGCTCTGGGGCCAACGTCCTGACTTTC
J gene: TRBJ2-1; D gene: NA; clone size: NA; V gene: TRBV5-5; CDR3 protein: CASRRDWGAYNEQFF; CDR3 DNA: TGTGCCAGCAGGCGTGACTGGGGGGCCTACAATGAGCAGTTCTTC
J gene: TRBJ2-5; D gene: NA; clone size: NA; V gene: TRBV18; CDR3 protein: CASSTEETQYF; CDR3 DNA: TGTGCCAGCTCAACTGAAGAGACCCAGTACTTC
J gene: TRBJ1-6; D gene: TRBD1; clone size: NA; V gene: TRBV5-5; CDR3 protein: CASSPRQGARDNSPLHF; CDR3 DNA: TGTGCCAGCAGCCCCAGACAGGGGGCGAGAGATAATTCACCCCTCCACTTT
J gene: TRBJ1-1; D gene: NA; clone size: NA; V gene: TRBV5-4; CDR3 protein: CASSLGRTFEAFF; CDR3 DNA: TGTGCCAGCAGCTTGGGGCGGACTTTTGAAGCTTTCTTT
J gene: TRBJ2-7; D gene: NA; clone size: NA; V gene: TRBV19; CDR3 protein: CASSIEGGVVPYEQYF; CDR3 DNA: TGTGCCAGTAGTATAGAAGGAGGGGTGGTGCCCTATGAGCAGTACTTC
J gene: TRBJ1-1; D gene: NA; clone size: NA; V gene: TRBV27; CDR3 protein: CASSSLPGGHTEAFF; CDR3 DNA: TGTGCCAGCAGTTCCCTCCCGGGGGGGCACACTGAAGCTTTCTTT
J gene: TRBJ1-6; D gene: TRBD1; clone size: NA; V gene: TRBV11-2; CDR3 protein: CASSLTVTGRSPLHF; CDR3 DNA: TGTGCCAGCAGCTTAACGGTGACAGGGCGATCACCCCTCCACTTT
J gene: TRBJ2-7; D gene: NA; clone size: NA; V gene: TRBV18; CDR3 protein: CASSQEGAGSYEQYF; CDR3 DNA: TGTGCCAGCTCACAGGAAGGTGCGGGGTCCTACGAGCAGTACTTC
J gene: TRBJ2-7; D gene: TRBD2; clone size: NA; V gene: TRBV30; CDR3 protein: CAWSVAGRIFEQYF; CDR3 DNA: TGTGCCTGGAGTGTAGCGGGACGCATATTCGAGCAGTACTTC
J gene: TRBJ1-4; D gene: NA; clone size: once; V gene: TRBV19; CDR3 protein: CASSLGGATNEKLFF; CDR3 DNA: TGTGCCAGTTCATTGGGGGGAGCAACTAATGAAAAACTGTTTTTT
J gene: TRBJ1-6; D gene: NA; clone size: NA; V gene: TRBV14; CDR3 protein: CASSQGLGSSYNSPLHF; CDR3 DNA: TGTGCCAGCAGCCAAGGTCTTGGGAGCTCCTATAATTCACCCCTCCACTTT
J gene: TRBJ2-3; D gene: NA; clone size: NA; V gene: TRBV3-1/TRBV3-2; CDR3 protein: CASSQEYLAPDTQYF; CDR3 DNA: TGTGCCAGCAGCCAAGAGTACCTAGCCCCAGATACGCAGTATTTT
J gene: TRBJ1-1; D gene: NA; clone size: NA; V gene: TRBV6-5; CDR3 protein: CASSPRGGAEAFF; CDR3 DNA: TGTGCCAGCAGTCCCCGCGGCGGGGCTGAAGCTTTCTTT
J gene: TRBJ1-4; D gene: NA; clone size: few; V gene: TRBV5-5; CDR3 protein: CASSLVGEKLFF; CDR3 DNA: TGTGCCAGCAGCTTGGTCGGTGAAAAACTGTTTTTT
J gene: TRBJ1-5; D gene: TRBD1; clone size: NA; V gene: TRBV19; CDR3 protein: CASRGDRGDNQPQHF; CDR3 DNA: TGTGCCAGTAGGGGGGACAGGGGGGACAATCAGCCCCAGCATTTT
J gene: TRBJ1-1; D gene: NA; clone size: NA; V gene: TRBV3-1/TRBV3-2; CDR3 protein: CASSRGGGTEAFF; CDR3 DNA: TGTGCCAGCAGCCGGGGAGGTGGAACTGAAGCTTTCTTT
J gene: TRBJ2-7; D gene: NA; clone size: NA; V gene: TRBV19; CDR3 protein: CASSIDRVEQYF; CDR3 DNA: TGTGCCAGTAGTATAGACCGGGTCGAGCAGTACTTC
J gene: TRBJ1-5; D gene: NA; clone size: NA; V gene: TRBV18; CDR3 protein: CASSPPIGAPQHF; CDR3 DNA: TGTGCCAGCTCACCACCGATCGGAGCGCCCCAGCATTTT
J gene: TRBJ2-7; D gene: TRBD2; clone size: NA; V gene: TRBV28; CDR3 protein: CASSPALAGAYEQYF; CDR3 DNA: TGTGCCAGCAGCCCAGCCCTAGCGGGGGCCTACGAGCAGTACTTC
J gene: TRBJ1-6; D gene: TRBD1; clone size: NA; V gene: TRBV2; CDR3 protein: CASRTQGVRSPLHF; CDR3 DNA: TGTGCCAGCAGAACACAGGGGGTACGGTCACCCCTCCACTTT
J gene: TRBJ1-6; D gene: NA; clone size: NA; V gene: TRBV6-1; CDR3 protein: CASRQEGGNSPLHF; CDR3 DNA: TGTGCCAGCAGGCAGGAGGGGGGGAATTCACCCCTCCACTTT
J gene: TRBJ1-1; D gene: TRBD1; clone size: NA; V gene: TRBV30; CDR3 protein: CAWSGQGDTEAFF; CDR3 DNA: TGTGCCTGGAGTGGACAGGGGGATACTGAAGCTTTCTTT
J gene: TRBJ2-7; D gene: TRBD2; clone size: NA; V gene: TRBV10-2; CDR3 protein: CASSVMGDYPYEQYF; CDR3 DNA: TGCGCCAGCAGTGTTATGGGGGACTACCCCTACGAGCAGTACTTC